The present TCR beta chain was sequenced within a study of cytomegalovirus exposure and HLA in healthy donors. Turning to the study itself: Among the roughly 400 genotyped donors, 70% to 90% were placed in the Caucasian-associated ancestry cluster. Broader study findings: After further analysis at a later stage, roughly 15,000 TCR beta sequences were associated with HLA alleles at 0.05 false discovery rate. Among CMV-associated TCR beta chains, most appeared HLA-restricted in a later analysis.

In the PCR, 60 Vbeta and 13 Jbeta primers were used. The assay was immunoSEQ multiplex PCR, and TCRdb's table has in-frame clones only and misses some. The listing records about 130,000 clones. Trimming took 2 bases from V and 3 from J, leaving 7 bases between them. The germline V gene has CDR1 MNHNS and CDR2 SASEGT. This CDR3 region has 13 residues. Comment on this clone: The antigen remains undetermined.

Sequences were obtained from PBMCs. The chain links TRBV6-1 to TRBJ1-2, with D uncertain. The clonotype originates from a man aged 35-49 years in good health and CMV-seronegative. The CDR3 bases are TGTGCCAGCAGTGAAACAGCAGACTATGGCTACACCTTC. This codes for CASSETADYGYTF.